The 21 T cell receptor beta chains reported below all come from one sample, sequenced in a study of CD8+ T cells in alopecia areata. Investigators isolated RNA and reverse transcribed it into cDNA to act as the sequencing template. Assay: immunoSEQ multiplex PCR; the TCRdb copy retains only in-frame clones and omits some. The data hold fewer than 250,000 clones, with roughly two fifths observed a single time. Treatment specified: oral pan-JAK inhibitor, 5-10 mg twice daily. The sample in question was CD4+ T cells sorted from blood, obtained around week 34, from a patient treated with tofacitinib. The receptors come from a human donor with alopecia areata.

This clone was counted only a few times. The chain couples TRBV11-2 to TRBJ2-7; D call uncertain. The V gene lost 5 bases and the J gene lost 5 bases, with 7 bases spanning the gap. This CDR3 contains 11 residues. Germline V gene data show CDR1 as SGHAT and CDR2 as FQNNGV. Written as DNA, the CDR3 is TGTGCCAGCAGCGCTTCGAACGAGCAGTACTTC. This encodes CASSASNEQYF.

The genes are TRBV2 and TRBJ1-2, with a tentative D call TRBD1 (6 bases). Trimming shortened V by 6 bases and J by 4 bases, and 18 bases separated the two germline ends. CDR1 and CDR2 from the germline V gene are SNHLY and FYNNEI. CDR3 length: 15 amino acids. The CDR3 nucleotides read TGTGCCAGCAGCTCCACGGGGGGGGCGAGCTATGGCTACACCTTC. Its protein is CASSSTGGASYGYTF.

The rearrangement uses TRBV5-1 and TRBJ1-1; 8 bases agree with TRBD1. The ends lost 3 bases at V and 5 bases at J; junction bases unmatched: 6. The germline gives CDR1 SGHRS, CDR2 YFSETQ. The CDR3 totals 14 residues. The CDR3 DNA reads as TGCGCCAGCAGCTCAGGGGGCGTAATTACTGAAGCTTTCTTT. Translation: CASSSGGVITEAFF.

The chain links TRBV7-2 to TRBJ2-2; the D is unclear. V was clipped by 7 bases and J by 0 bases, with 3 bases between them. The V gene's germline CDR1 is SGHTA and CDR2 FQGNSA. The CDR3 is 12 residues long. The CDR3 nucleotides read TGTGCCAGCAACGCGAACACCGGGGAGCTGTTTTTT. Its translation is CASNANTGELFF.

This clone was recorded a few times. The V and J genes are TRBV7-9 and TRBJ2-3; the match to TRBD1 covers 8 bases. J lost 2 bases, V lost 2 bases, and 9 bases had no gene match. The V gene's germline CDR1 is SEHNR and CDR2 FQNEAQ (reference sequence). CDR3 size: 17 residues. Here the CDR3 DNA reads TGTGCCAGCAGCTTAATCAGACAGGGGAGGCCCACAGATACGCAGTATTTT. It encodes CASSLIRQGRPTDTQYF.

This clone appeared a few times. The genes are TRBV7-6 and TRBJ2-7, with 7 bases fitting TRBD1. Germline assignment: CDR1 SGHVS and CDR2 FNYEAQ. CDR3 length: 14 amino acids. J was trimmed by 7 bases and V by 3 bases; bases with no gene match: 9. CDR3 residues: CASSFRQGREEQYF. DNA for the CDR3: TGTGCCAGCAGCTTTAGACAGGGCAGAGAGGAGCAGTACTTC.

This clone turned up a few times. V and J are TRBV15 and TRBJ1-1; D remains unclear. The CDR3 loop spans 15 amino acids. V was clipped by 0 bases and J by 2 bases, with 10 bases between them. In germline, CDR1 is LNHNV, CDR2 YYDKDF (reference sequence). The chain's CDR3 is CATSRDPESNTEAFF. In nucleotides, the CDR3 is TGTGCCACCAGCAGAGATCCGGAGAGTAACACTGAAGCTTTCTTT.

The table lists this clone with a count of one. CDR3: CASSLAGTETYEQYF. Written as DNA, the CDR3 is TGCGCCAGCAGCTTGGCCGGGACAGAAACCTACGAGCAGTACTTC. The chain couples TRBV5-1 to TRBJ2-7, with 7 bases that match TRBD1. The CDR3 spans 15 residues. Germline V CDR1 and CDR2: SGHRS, YFSETQ. J gave up 2 bases and V 0 bases, and 5 bases lay outside the gene matches.

This clone came up a few times. The rearrangement uses TRBV29-1 and TRBJ1-1; maybe TRBD1 (5 bases). The CDR3 runs to 13 residues. With 2 bases removed from V and 0 bases from J, the gap between germline ends came to 7 bases. In germline, CDR1 is SQVTM, CDR2 ANQGSEA. CDR3: CSVESGVNTEAFF. The DNA of the CDR3 is TGCAGCGTTGAATCGGGGGTGAACACTGAAGCTTTCTTT.

The chain has TRBV4-1 and TRBJ2-7, with 9 bases matching TRBD2. Trimming took 1 base from V and 8 from J; bases not matched to a gene: 12. There are 16 residues in the CDR3. Per the germline V gene, CDR1 is MGHRA and CDR2 is YSYEKL. The DNA for the CDR3 is TGCGCCAGCAGCCAAGGGAGACTAGCGGAGGCCCCCAAGCAGTACTTC. Translation gives CASSQGRLAEAPKQYF.

The count of this clone is one. The chain has TRBV6-5 and TRBJ2-7; 10 bases fit TRBD2. This CDR3 region has 15 residues. The germline gives CDR1 MNHEY, CDR2 SVGAGI. V was clipped by 5 bases and J by 1 base; unmatched bases: 5. This CDR3 is CASSGLAGASYEQYF. CDR3 in DNA: TGTGCCAGCAGTGGGCTAGCGGGGGCTTCCTACGAGCAGTACTTC.

This chain joins TRBV2 and TRBJ1-3; D ambiguous. V lost 6 bases, J lost 0 bases, and 12 bases lay in between. The CDR3 is 15 amino acids. In germline, CDR1 is SNHLY, CDR2 FYNNEI. CDR3 in amino acids: CASSPGGSSGNTIYF. CDR3 DNA: TGTGCCAGCAGCCCCGGAGGCAGCTCTGGAAACACCATATATTTT.

This clone was recorded a few times. CDR3 bases: TGTGCCAGCAGTTTTCAGGGGAGGACCGGGGAGCTGTTTTTT. Amino acids: CASSFQGRTGELFF. The chain has TRBV27 and TRBJ2-2, with D perhaps matching TRBD1 or TRBD2 (6 bases each). This CDR3 is built from 14 residues. In germline, CDR1 is MNHEY, CDR2 SMNVEV (reference sequence). Trimming left V 3 bases short and J 5 bases short, with 10 bases between.

A few counts support this clone. The V gene is TRBV29-1, the J gene TRBJ1-3; unclear D gene. This CDR3 is 14 amino acids long. CDR1 and CDR2 from the germline V gene are SQVTM and ANQGSEA. The V gene lost 2 bases and the J gene lost 4 bases, with 12 bases spanning the gap. The CDR3 DNA sequence: TGCAGCGTTGAATCCCAATACATGGGAAACACCATATATTTT. Protein product: CSVESQYMGNTIYF.

The chain carries TRBV18 and TRBJ1-5; weak D call: TRBD1 (6 bases). Germline CDR1 reads KGHSH; CDR2 reads LQKENI. This CDR3 has 14 residues. The V and J ends lost 2 bases and 3 bases respectively, with 8 bases between them. This CDR3 is CASSPDRLNQPQHF. The CDR3 nucleotides are TGTGCCAGCTCACCAGACAGGCTCAATCAGCCCCAGCATTTT. Together with reference TRBV18 and TRBJ1-5, the CDR3 gives the full variable domain: NAGVMQNPRHLVRRRGQEARLRCSPMKGHSHVYWYRQLPEEGLKFMVYLQKENIIDESGMPKERFSAEFPKEGPSILRIQQVVRGDSAAYFCASSPDRLNQPQHFGDGTRLSIL.

The rearrangement links TRBV19 to TRBJ1-1, with D possibly TRBD1 on 6 matching bases. The CDR3 consists of 15 residues. The V and J ends lost 4 bases and 3 bases respectively, with 15 bases between them. Germline V CDR1 and CDR2: LNHDA, SQIVND (reference sequence). The CDR3 region is CASSRPGVGDTEAFF. The CDR3 DNA sequence: TGTGCCAGTAGTAGACCAGGGGTTGGGGACACTGAAGCTTTCTTT. The full variable domain, in which reference TRBV19 and TRBJ1-1 provide the parts outside the CDR3, is DGGITQSPKYLFRKEGQNVTLSCEQNLNHDAMYWYRQDPGQGLRLIYYSQIVNDFQKGDIAEGYSVSREKKESFPLTVTSAQKNPTAFYLCASSRPGVGDTEAFFGQGTRLTVV.

The chain couples TRBV7-9 to TRBJ1-2; D not resolved. This CDR3 region has 14 residues. Trimming removed 1 base at V and 4 bases at J, with 10 bases between. Looked up from germline, CDR1 is SEHNR and CDR2 is FQNEAQ (reference sequence). CDR3 sequence (DNA): TGTGCCAGCAGCTTAGTAGGAGGACGCTATGGCTACACCTTC. This codes for CASSLVGGRYGYTF.

The chain is built from TRBV30 and TRBJ1-4, with TRBD1 as a possible D gene (5 bases). Germline-derived CDR1 and CDR2 are GTSNPN and SVGIG (reference sequence). V lost 2 bases, J lost 8 bases, and 15 bases lay in between. CDR3 length equals 14 residues. The CDR3 region is CAWSIGTAREKLFF. As DNA, the CDR3 is TGTGCCTGGAGTATCGGGACCGCTCGCGAAAAACTGTTTTTT.

This clone was seen a handful of times. This sequence joins TRBV6-5 and TRBJ2-6; 7 bases match TRBD1. The CDR3 is 16 amino acids. The J segment lost 3 bases and the V segment lost 4 bases, leaving 6 bases of the junction unmatched. CDR1 and CDR2 from the germline V gene are MNHEY and SVGAGI. CDR3 sequence reads: CASSSDRAYGANVLTF. The CDR3 DNA follows: TGTGCCAGCAGTTCCGACAGGGCGTATGGGGCCAACGTCCTGACTTTC.

This clone has more than one count but fewer than ten. In the same sample, other DNA sequences code for this CDR3. The V gene is TRBV29-1, the J gene TRBJ1-1, with a possible D match to TRBD1 (5 bases). V gave up 3 bases and J gave up 2 bases, with 10 bases separating them. CDR1 is SQVTM and CDR2 is ANQGSEA in the germline V gene. CDR3 length: 13 amino acids. The CDR3 bases are TGCAGCGTTGAGGGCAGGGTAAACACTGAAGCTTTCTTT. Encoded protein: CSVEGRVNTEAFF.

This clone was seen only a few times. The chain couples TRBV7-2 to TRBJ1-2; no clear D gene. CDR3 length: 15 amino acids. V lost 3 bases, J lost 0 bases, and 11 bases lay in between. The germline CDR1 and CDR2 sequences are SGHTA and FQGNSA. The CDR3 sequence: CASSFAGPANYGYTF. The CDR3 nucleotides are TGTGCCAGCAGCTTTGCAGGACCAGCTAACTATGGCTACACCTTC.